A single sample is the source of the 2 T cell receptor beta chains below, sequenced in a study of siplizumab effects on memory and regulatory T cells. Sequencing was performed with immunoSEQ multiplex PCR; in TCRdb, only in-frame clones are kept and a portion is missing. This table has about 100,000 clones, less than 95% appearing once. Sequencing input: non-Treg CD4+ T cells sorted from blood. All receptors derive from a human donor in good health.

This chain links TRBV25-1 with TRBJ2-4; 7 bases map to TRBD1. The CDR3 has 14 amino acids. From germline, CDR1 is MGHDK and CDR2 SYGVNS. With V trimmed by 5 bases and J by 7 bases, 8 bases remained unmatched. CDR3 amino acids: CASSNDRAGNIQYF. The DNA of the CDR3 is TGTGCCAGCAGTAATGACAGGGCAGGTAACATTCAGTACTTC.

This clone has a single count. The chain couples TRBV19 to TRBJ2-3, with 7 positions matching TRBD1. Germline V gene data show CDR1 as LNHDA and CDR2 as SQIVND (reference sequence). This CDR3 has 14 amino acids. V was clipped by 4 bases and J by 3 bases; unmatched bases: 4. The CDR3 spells CASSRQQGTDTQYF. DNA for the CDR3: TGTGCCAGTAGTAGACAACAGGGGACAGATACGCAGTATTTT.